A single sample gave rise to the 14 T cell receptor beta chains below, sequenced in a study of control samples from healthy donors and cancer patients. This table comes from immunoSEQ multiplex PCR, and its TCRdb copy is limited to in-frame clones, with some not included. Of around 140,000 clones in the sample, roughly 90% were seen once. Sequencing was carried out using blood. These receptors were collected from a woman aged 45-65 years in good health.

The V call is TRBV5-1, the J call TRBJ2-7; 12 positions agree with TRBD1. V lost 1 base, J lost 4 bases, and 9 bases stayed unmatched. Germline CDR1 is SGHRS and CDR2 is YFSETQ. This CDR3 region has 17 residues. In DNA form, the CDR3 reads TGCGCCAGCAGCTTGACGGGGGGACAGGGGGCGCGGTACGAGCAGTACTTC. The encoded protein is CASSLTGGQGARYEQYF.

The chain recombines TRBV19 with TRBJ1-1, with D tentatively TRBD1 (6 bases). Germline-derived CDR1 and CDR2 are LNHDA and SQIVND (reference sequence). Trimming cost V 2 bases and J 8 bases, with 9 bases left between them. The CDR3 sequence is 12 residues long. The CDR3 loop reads CASSIPGAEAFF. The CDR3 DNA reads TGTGCCAGTAGTATACCGGGGGCGGAAGCTTTCTTT.

CDR3 in DNA: TGTGCCAGCAGCCCGACGGGCCAAGCCAGCTCTGGGGCCAACGTCCTGACTTTC. It yields the protein CASSPTGQASSGANVLTF. The chain has TRBV25-1 and TRBJ2-6; the D is unclear. The CDR3 sequence is 18 residues long. V shed 6 bases and J shed 0 bases, with 18 bases lying between them. The germline gives CDR1 MGHDK, CDR2 SYGVNS.

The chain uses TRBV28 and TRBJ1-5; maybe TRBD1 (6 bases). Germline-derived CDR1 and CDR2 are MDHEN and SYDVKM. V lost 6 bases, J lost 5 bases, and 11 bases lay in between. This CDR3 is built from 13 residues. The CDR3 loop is CASRTGFDQPQHF. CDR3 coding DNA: TGTGCCAGCAGGACAGGATTCGATCAGCCCCAGCATTTT.

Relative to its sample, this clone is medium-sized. As DNA, the CDR3 is TGCGCCAGCAGCCAAGATCCTGACAGGAGCTATGGCTACACCTTC. Residues: CASSQDPDRSYGYTF. This chain links TRBV4-1 with TRBJ1-2; tentative D call: TRBD1 (6 bases). Germline V CDR1 and CDR2: MGHRA, YSYEKL. The CDR3 contains 15 residues. V shed 0 bases and J shed 4 bases, with 12 bases lying between them.

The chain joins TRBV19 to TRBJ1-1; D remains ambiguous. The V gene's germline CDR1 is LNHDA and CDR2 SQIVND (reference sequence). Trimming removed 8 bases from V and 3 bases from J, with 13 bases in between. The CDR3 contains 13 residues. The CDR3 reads CASEPRADTEAFF. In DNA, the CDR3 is TGTGCCAGTGAGCCACGGGCGGACACTGAAGCTTTCTTT.

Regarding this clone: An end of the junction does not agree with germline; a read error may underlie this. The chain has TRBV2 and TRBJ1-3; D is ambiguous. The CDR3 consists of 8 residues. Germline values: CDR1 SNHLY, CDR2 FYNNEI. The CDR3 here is CASGEVRF. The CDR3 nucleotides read TGTGCCAGCGGAGAGGTTCGATTT. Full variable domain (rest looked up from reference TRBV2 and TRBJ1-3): EPEVTQTPSHQVTQMGQEVILRCVPISNHLYFYWYRQILGQKVEFLVSFYNNEISEKSEIFDDQFSVERPDGSNFTLKIRSTKLEDSAMYFCASGEVRFGEGSWLTVV.

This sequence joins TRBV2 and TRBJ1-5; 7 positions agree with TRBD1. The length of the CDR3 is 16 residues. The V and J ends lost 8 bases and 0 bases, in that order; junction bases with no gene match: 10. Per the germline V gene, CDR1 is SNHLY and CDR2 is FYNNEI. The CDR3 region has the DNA TGTGCCAGCCATTCCGACAGGGTCTATAGCAATCAGCCCCAGCATTTT. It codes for CASHSDRVYSNQPQHF.

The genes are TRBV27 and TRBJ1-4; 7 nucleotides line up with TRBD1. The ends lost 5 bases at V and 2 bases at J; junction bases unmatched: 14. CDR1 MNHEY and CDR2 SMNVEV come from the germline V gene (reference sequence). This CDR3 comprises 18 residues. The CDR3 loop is CASSPHDRDDWTNEKLFF. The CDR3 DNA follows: TGTGCCAGCAGTCCCCACGACAGGGACGATTGGACTAATGAAAAACTGTTTTTT.

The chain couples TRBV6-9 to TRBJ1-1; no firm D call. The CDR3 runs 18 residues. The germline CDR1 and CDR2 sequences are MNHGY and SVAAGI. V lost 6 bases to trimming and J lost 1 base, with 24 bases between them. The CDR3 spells CASSSRITGRSKNTEAFF. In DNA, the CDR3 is TGTGCCAGCAGCTCCCGAATTACCGGGCGATCAAAGAACACTGAAGCTTTCTTT.

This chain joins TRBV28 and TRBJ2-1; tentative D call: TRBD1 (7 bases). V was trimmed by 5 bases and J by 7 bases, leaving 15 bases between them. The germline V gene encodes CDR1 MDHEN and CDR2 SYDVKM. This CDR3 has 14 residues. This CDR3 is CASSPSQGGNEQFF. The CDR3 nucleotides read TGTGCCAGCAGTCCCTCCCAGGGGGGTAATGAGCAGTTCTTC.

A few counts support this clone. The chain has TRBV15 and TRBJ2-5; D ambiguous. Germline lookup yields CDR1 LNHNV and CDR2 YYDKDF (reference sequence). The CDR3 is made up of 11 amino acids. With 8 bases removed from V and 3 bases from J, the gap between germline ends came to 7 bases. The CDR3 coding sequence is TGTGCCACCCAAAGAGAAGAGACCCAGTACTTC. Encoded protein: CATQREETQYF.

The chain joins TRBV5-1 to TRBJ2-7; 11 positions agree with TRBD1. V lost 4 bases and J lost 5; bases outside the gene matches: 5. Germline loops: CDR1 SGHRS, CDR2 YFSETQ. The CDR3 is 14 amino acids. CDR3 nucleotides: TGCGCCAGCAGCCGTGGACAGGGGGCCAACGAGCAGTACTTC. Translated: CASSRGQGANEQYF.

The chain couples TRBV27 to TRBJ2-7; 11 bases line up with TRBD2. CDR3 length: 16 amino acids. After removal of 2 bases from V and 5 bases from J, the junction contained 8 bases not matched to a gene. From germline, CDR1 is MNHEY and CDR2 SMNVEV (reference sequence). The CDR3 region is CASSLLAGGLPHEQYF. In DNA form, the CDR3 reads TGTGCCAGCAGTTTACTAGCGGGGGGCCTCCCCCACGAGCAGTACTTC.